Listed here are 16 T cell receptor beta chains from one sample, sequenced in a study of shared clonotypes between healthy human individuals. The table came from immunoSEQ multiplex PCR; TCRdb's copy has only in-frame clones and leaves some out. The table includes fewer than 2.5 million clones, approximately 93% detected once. The specimen was naive CD4+ T cells from PBMCs. Sample subset: CD45RA+ positively selected. The receptors originated from a man between 18 and 35 years old in good health. Some clones in this sample may be carry-over from other donors' samples.

The DNA of the CDR3 is TGTGCCAGCAGCGTTGCAGTTGGCGGGATACAAGAGACCCAGTACTTC. Protein product: CASSVAVGGIQETQYF. This sequence joins TRBV9 and TRBJ2-5; D is possibly TRBD2 (6 bases). Trimming shortened V by 2 bases and J by 2 bases, and 16 bases separated the two germline ends. Per germline, CDR1 SGDLS and CDR2 YYNGEE. This CDR3 region has 16 residues.

This rearrangement joins TRBV5-6 to TRBJ1-2, with a tentative D call TRBD1 (5 bases). This CDR3 region has 13 residues. The V gene lost 0 bases and the J gene lost 7 bases, with 10 bases spanning the gap. The germline V gene has CDR1 SGHDT and CDR2 YYEEEE. CDR3: CASSLGQMGGYTF. The CDR3, as DNA: TGTGCCAGCAGCTTGGGACAGATGGGTGGCTACACCTTC.

The V gene is TRBV5-1, the J gene TRBJ2-3, with TRBD1 identical over 10 bases. With V trimmed by 4 bases and J by 4 bases, 6 bases remained unmatched. Germline CDR1 reads SGHRS; CDR2 reads YFSETQ. This CDR3 contains 15 residues. The CDR3 sequence is CASSPWTGGPDTQYF. Written as DNA, the CDR3 is TGCGCCAGCAGCCCCTGGACAGGGGGACCAGATACGCAGTATTTT.

Turning to this clone: The same CDR3 is also encoded by other DNA sequences in this sample. The rearrangement links TRBV2 to TRBJ2-1; 10 nucleotides align to TRBD2. Germline V lookup: CDR1 SNHLY, CDR2 FYNNEI. CDR3 length equals 15 residues. Unmatched junction bases numbered 6, after V lost 6 bases and J lost 4 bases. The CDR3 loop is CASRRLAGEYNEQFF. The CDR3, as DNA: TGTGCCAGCAGACGACTAGCGGGCGAATACAATGAGCAGTTCTTC.

This sequence joins TRBV5-5 and TRBJ1-4; 9 positions agree with TRBD1. J gave up 7 bases and V 6 bases, and 13 bases lay outside the gene matches. The CDR3 covers 16 residues. The V gene's germline CDR1 is SGHKS and CDR2 YYEKEE (reference sequence). CDR3 protein: CASNAELGTGFEKLFF. CDR3 nucleotides: TGTGCCAGCAACGCCGAGCTCGGGACAGGGTTTGAAAAACTGTTTTTT.

The J gene is TRBJ2-7, the V gene TRBV18, with 10 bases matching TRBD1. Trimming took 3 bases from V and 6 from J; bases not matched to a gene: 8. Per germline, CDR1 KGHSH and CDR2 LQKENI. The CDR3 is 15 residues long. CDR3 amino acids: CASSPPGQGWAEQYF. The CDR3 DNA follows: TGTGCCAGCTCACCCCCGGGACAGGGGTGGGCCGAGCAGTACTTC.

This chain connects TRBV14 to TRBJ2-5; TRBD1 is a possible D gene (5 bases). Germline V gene lookup returns CDR1 SGHDN and CDR2 FVKESK. The V and J ends lost 0 bases and 5 bases respectively, with 7 bases between them. CDR3 length: 13 residues. The CDR3 sequence: CASSQDYRETQYF. The CDR3 coding sequence is TGTGCCAGCAGCCAAGACTACAGGGAGACCCAGTACTTC.

The genes are TRBV5-1 and TRBJ2-3; D gene unclear. The germline V and J ends were trimmed by 9 bases and 1 base, with 15 bases remaining between them. In germline, CDR1 is SGHRS, CDR2 YFSETQ. CDR3 length: 14 residues. This chain's CDR3 is CATTPFPGTDTQYF. CDR3 coding DNA: TGCGCCACCACCCCTTTCCCCGGCACAGATACGCAGTATTTT.

J is TRBJ1-2 and V is TRBV27, with D possibly TRBD1 on 6 matching bases. CDR3 length: 14 amino acids. Trimming pared 6 bases from V and 7 bases from J, leaving 18 bases between. Germline V CDR1 and CDR2: MNHEY, SMNVEV (reference sequence). CDR3 in amino acids: CASSPRYRVGGYTF. DNA of the CDR3: TGTGCCAGCAGCCCACGATACAGGGTAGGTGGCTACACCTTC.

The chain employs TRBV5-1 and TRBJ1-1; D is ambiguous. This CDR3 is built from 16 residues. V was pared by 0 bases and J by 3 bases, with 15 bases between. The V gene's germline CDR1 is SGHRS and CDR2 YFSETQ. The CDR3: CASSLGGGQRDTEAFF. CDR3 bases: TGCGCCAGCAGCTTGGGAGGTGGGCAGAGGGACACTGAAGCTTTCTTT.

The rearrangement uses TRBV6-1 and TRBJ2-7; 9 positions match TRBD2. The germline gives CDR1 MNHNS, CDR2 SASEGT. There are 16 residues in the CDR3. With 4 bases clipped from V and 3 bases from J, the junction kept 10 bases outside the gene matches. The CDR3 here is CASSALGGLAGYEQYF. The DNA of the CDR3 is TGTGCCAGCAGTGCCCTGGGGGGACTAGCTGGCTACGAGCAGTACTTC.

V is TRBV25-1 and J is TRBJ2-5; D gene unclear. V was trimmed by 4 bases and J by 2 bases, leaving 14 bases between them. CDR3 size: 15 residues. Germline V lookup: CDR1 MGHDK, CDR2 SYGVNS. The CDR3 nucleotides are TGTGCCAGCAGTGCAGAACAGCCGCGGCAAGAGACCCAGTACTTC. This translates into CASSAEQPRQETQYF.

V usage is TRBV28 and J usage is TRBJ2-1; perhaps D is TRBD1 or TRBD2 (5 bases each). Germline-derived CDR1 and CDR2 are MDHEN and SYDVKM. The CDR3 runs to 14 residues. The V gene lost 5 bases and the J gene lost 0 bases, with 8 bases spanning the gap. The CDR3, as DNA: TGTGCCAGCAGTGGGGCGGGCTCCTACAATGAGCAGTTCTTC. Its translation is CASSGAGSYNEQFF.

This chain links TRBV7-6 with TRBJ2-7, with 9 bases aligning to TRBD1. With 4 bases clipped from V and 3 bases from J, the junction kept 7 bases outside the gene matches. This CDR3 is 15 amino acids long. From germline, CDR1 is SGHVS and CDR2 FNYEAQ. The CDR3 DNA sequence: TGTGCCAGCAGCTCTCCCACGGGACAGGGCTACGAGCAGTACTTC. The encoded protein is CASSSPTGQGYEQYF.

CDR3 loop: CASSYDRRRELFF. CDR3 bases: TGTGCCAGCAGTTACGACCGACGAAGGGAGCTGTTTTTT. The chain combines TRBV6-6 with TRBJ2-2; D gene ambiguous. The CDR3 length is 13 residues. Germline V gives CDR1 MNHNY, CDR2 SVGAGI (reference sequence). Trimming shortened V by 2 bases and J by 9 bases, and 10 bases separated the two germline ends.

The V call is TRBV30, the J call TRBJ1-5, with TRBD1 identical over 7 bases. The junction had 11 bases not matched to a gene; V was cut back by 3 bases and J by 0 bases. This CDR3 spans 17 amino acids. Germline lookup yields CDR1 GTSNPN and CDR2 SVGIG (reference sequence). The CDR3 loop is CAWSKWDSQYSNQPQHF. DNA for the CDR3: TGTGCCTGGAGCAAGTGGGACAGTCAATATAGCAATCAGCCCCAGCATTTT.